This TCR beta chain was sequenced during a study of shared T cell receptors in the human thymus. Using immunoSEQ multiplex PCR, the repertoire was profiled, and TCRdb retains in-frame clones only, with some absent. The sample holds 640,000 or so clones, more than 75% seen once. V was clipped by 5 bases and J by 0 bases; unmatched bases: 14. The CDR3 runs to 18 residues. Germline values: CDR1 SGHRS, CDR2 YFSETQ. The data were also submitted as part of a second study, on human thymus T cells. That source notes: Infants served as donors; they were healthy and Finnish and were having corrective surgery for congenital heart defects.

The clonotype was recovered from a boy under two years old with a congenital heart defect. What was sequenced was thymocytes. The chain carries TRBV5-1 and TRBJ2-1, with 7 bases that match TRBD2. The CDR3 sequence: CASRRIRLAASSYNEQFF. For the CDR3, the DNA is TGCGCCAGCAGAAGAATCCGGCTAGCGGCTAGCTCCTACAATGAGCAGTTCTTC.